This T cell receptor beta chain was retrieved from a study of CD8 T cells in Susac syndrome. This CDR3 spans 13 amino acids. From germline, CDR1 is DFQATT and CDR2 SNEGSKA (reference sequence). Trimming pared 4 bases from V and 2 bases from J, leaving 9 bases between. Random-hexamer reverse transcription was applied to roughly 0.5 to 1 ug RNA. Amplification of TCR beta CDR3 spanned 54 Vbeta and 13 Jbeta via immunoSEQ multiplex PCR. TCRdb re-analysed the immunoSEQ multiplex PCR reads in MiXCR, keeping a single row per CDR3 protein. The sample yields around 230,000 distinct CDR3 sequences, 95% seen once.

This TCR derives from a human donor with multiple sclerosis. The sequencing input was CD4+ T cells from PBMCs. The chain joins TRBV20-1 to TRBJ1-5; D may be TRBD1 (6 bases). The CDR3: CSATRQGNQPQHF. CDR3 in DNA: TGCAGTGCTACCAGACAGGGCAATCAGCCCCAGCATTTT.